This T cell receptor beta chain was captured in a study of cytomegalovirus exposure and HLA in healthy donors. The PCR contained 60 Vbeta and 13 Jbeta primers. The repertoire was sequenced with immunoSEQ multiplex PCR; TCRdb's copy has only in-frame clones and lacks some. The sample carries about 170,000 clones, roughly 80% recorded once. This CDR3 comprises 15 residues. CDR1 and CDR2 from the germline V gene are SGHKS and YYEKEE (reference sequence). The V and J ends lost 4 bases and 7 bases respectively, with 15 bases between them. The sequence derives from a woman between 45 and 65 years old in good health and CMV-seropositive. The specimen sequenced was PBMCs. The gene calls are TRBV5-5 and TRBJ1-6; a weak D match, TRBD1 (6 bases). CDR3 region: CASSIHEGVNSPLHF. The CDR3 DNA reads as TGTGCCAGCAGCATCCATGAGGGGGTAAATTCACCCCTCCACTTT.